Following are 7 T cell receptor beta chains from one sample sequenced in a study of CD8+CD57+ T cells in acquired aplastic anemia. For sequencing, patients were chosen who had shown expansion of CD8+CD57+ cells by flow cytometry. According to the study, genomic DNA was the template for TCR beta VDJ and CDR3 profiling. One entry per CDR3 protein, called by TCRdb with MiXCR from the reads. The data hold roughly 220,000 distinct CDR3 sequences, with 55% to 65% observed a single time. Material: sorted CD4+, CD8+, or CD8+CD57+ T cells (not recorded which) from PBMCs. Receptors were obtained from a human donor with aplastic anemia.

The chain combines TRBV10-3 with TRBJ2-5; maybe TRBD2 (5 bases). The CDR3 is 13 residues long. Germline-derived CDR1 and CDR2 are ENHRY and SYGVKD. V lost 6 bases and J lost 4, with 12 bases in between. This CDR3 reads CAIRPVAGETQYF. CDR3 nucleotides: TGTGCCATCAGACCTGTGGCGGGAGAGACCCAGTACTTC.

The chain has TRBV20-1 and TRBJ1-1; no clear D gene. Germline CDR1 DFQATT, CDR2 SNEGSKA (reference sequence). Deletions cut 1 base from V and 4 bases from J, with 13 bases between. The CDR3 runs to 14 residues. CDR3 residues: CSARAGGTGTEAFF. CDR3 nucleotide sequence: TGCAGTGCTAGAGCCGGAGGAACGGGCACTGAAGCTTTCTTT.

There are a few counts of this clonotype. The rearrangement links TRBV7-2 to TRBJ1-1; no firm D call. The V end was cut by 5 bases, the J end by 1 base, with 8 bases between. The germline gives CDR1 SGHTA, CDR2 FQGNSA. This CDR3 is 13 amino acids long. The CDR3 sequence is CASSVDRNTEAFF. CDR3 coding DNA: TGTGCCAGCAGCGTTGACCGGAACACTGAAGCTTTCTTT.

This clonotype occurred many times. In nucleotides, the CDR3 is TGTGCCAGCAGCCAAGTCGCAGGCAATCAGCCCCAGCATTTT. It specifies CASSQVAGNQPQHF. This rearrangement joins TRBV4-2 to TRBJ1-5; D is ambiguous. The V gene lost 1 base and the J gene lost 2 bases, with 6 bases spanning the gap. The CDR3 length is 14 residues. The germline CDR1 and CDR2 sequences are LGHNA and YNFKEQ.

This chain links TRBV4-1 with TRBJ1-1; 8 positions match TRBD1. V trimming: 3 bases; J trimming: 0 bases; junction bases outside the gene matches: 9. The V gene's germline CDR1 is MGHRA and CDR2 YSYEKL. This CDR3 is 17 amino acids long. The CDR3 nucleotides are TGCGCCAGCAGCCAGGCGACAGGGGCCGGTATGAACACTGAAGCTTTCTTT. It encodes CASSQATGAGMNTEAFF.

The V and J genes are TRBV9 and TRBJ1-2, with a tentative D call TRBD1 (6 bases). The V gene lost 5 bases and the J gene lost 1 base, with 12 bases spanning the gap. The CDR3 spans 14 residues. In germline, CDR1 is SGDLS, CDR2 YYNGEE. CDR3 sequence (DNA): TGTGCCAGCAGACGGACAGAGTTTAACTATGGCTACACCTTC. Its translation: CASRRTEFNYGYTF. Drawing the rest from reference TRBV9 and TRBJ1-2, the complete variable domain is DSGVTQTPKHLITATGQRVTLRCSPRSGDLSVYWYQQSLDQGLQFLIQYYNGEERAKGNILERFSAQQFPDLHSELNLSSLELGDSALYFCASRRTEFNYGYTFGSGTRLTVV.

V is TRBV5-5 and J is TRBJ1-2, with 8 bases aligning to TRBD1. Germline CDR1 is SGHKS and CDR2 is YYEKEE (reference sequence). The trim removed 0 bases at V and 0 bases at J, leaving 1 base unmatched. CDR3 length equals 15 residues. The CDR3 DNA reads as TGTGCCAGCAGCTTGGTGGGACAGGCTAACTATGGCTACACCTTC. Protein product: CASSLVGQANYGYTF.